This T cell receptor (beta chain) is drawn from a study of blood T cell repertoires in COVID-19. Grouping used clinical history reported by participants in a survey and questionnaire. This clone was detected only a few times. At one end the junction does not follow the germline gene, possibly because of a read error. As handled by the study authors: It was from reference gene primer amplification that nucleated cell counts were estimated. Here immunoSEQ multiplex PCR was the method, and the copy in TCRdb shows in-frame clones only, minus some. That table furnishes V, J and clone size, whereas the DNA furnished D and trimming. The sample yields a few hundred thousand clones, 84% seen once. Sequenced material: PBMCs or T cells enriched from blood (not recorded which). The source of this sequence is a man over 45 who had recovered from COVID-19.

The CDR3: CASSLDRVSPLHF. The DNA of the CDR3 is TGTGCTAGCAGCTTAGACAGGGTTTCACCCCTCCACTTT. The chain is built from TRBV7-7 and TRBJ1-6; 7 bases fit TRBD1. This CDR3 has 13 residues. Germline V gives CDR1 SSHAT, CDR2 FNYEAQ (reference sequence).